Presented here are 29 T cell receptor beta chains from one specimen sequenced in a study of T cells in Graves' hyperthyroidism and ophthalmopathy. There were TCR beta CDR3 regions amplified from RNA transcripts. TCR CDR3 regions were first amplified by RT-PCR with HTBI primers. TCRdb itself ran the multiplex PCR reads through MiXCR, one entry per CDR3 protein. The data hold about 200,000 distinct CDR3 sequences, with about 18% observed a single time. Sequencing was performed on blood. Source of these receptors: a man aged 40-55 years with Graves' hyperthyroidism.

In this sample, this clonotype turned up many times. The rearrangement joins TRBV2 to TRBJ1-3, with 10 bases fitting TRBD1. V dropped 8 bases and J dropped 2; count of bases not matched to a gene: 6. The CDR3 totals 15 residues. CDR1 is SNHLY and CDR2 is FYNNEI in the germline V gene. The CDR3 bases are TGTGCCAGCTCGGGACAGGGGACCGCTGGAAACACCATATATTTT. This codes for CASSGQGTAGNTIYF.

This clonotype was observed a few times. CDR3 sequence: CASSSLAGGGEQYF. CDR3 DNA sequence: TGTGCCAGCAGTTCCCTAGCGGGGGGGGGGGAGCAGTACTTC. This chain joins TRBV28 and TRBJ2-7; 12 nucleotides line up with TRBD2. The V gene's germline CDR1 is MDHEN and CDR2 SYDVKM. The V gene end was trimmed by 4 bases and the J gene end by 7 bases; junction bases not matched to a gene: 5. CDR3 size: 14 residues.

J is TRBJ2-1 and V is TRBV11-2; tentatively, D is TRBD1 (5 bases). The CDR3 length is 14 residues. From germline, CDR1 is SGHAT and CDR2 FQNNGV. Trimming pared 0 bases from V and 4 bases from J, leaving 7 bases between. As DNA, the CDR3 is TGTGCCAGCAGCTTAGATACAGGTTACAATGAGCAGTTCTTC. Translation gives CASSLDTGYNEQFF.

This clonotype has only a few counts. The chain has TRBV29-1 and TRBJ1-2; no reliable D call. This CDR3 is built from 13 residues. CDR1 is SQVTM and CDR2 is ANQGSEA in the germline V gene. Trimming took 3 bases from V and 5 from J, leaving 13 bases between them. Written as DNA, the CDR3 is TGCAGCGTTGACCCAACAGTAGGGTATGGCTACACCTTC. Its protein is CSVDPTVGYGYTF.

The chain has TRBV7-8 and TRBJ2-6, with 7 nucleotides matching TRBD1. There are 17 residues in the CDR3. The V segment lost 0 bases and the J segment 1 base; nucleotides outside the gene matches: 3. Germline values: CDR1 SGHVS, CDR2 FQNEAQ. CDR3 sequence: CASSLAPTGSGANVLTF. The CDR3 DNA follows: TGTGCCAGCAGCTTAGCCCCGACAGGGTCTGGGGCCAACGTCCTGACTTTC.

The V gene is TRBV15, the J gene TRBJ2-5, with unresolved D. The germline CDR1 and CDR2 sequences are LNHNV and YYDKDF (reference sequence). Trimming removed 4 bases from V and 2 bases from J, with 8 bases in between. The CDR3 sequence is 13 residues long. The CDR3 sequence is CATSTLPQETQYF. Here the CDR3 DNA reads TGTGCCACCAGCACCCTCCCACAAGAGACCCAGTACTTC.

This clonotype has at least ten counts. V is TRBV28 and J is TRBJ2-7; maybe TRBD1 (6 bases). The V gene's germline CDR1 is MDHEN and CDR2 SYDVKM. Trimming left V 6 bases short and J 4 bases short, with 16 bases between. The CDR3 consists of 14 residues. The CDR3: CASRGDRKGYEQYF. CDR3 nucleotide sequence: TGTGCCAGCAGAGGCGACAGGAAGGGGTACGAGCAGTACTTC.

This chain connects TRBV12-3 or TRBV12-4 to TRBJ2-2; D may be TRBD1 (7 bases). The CDR3 spans 14 residues. V gave up 8 bases and J gave up 7 bases, with 17 bases separating them. CDR3 sequence reads: CASRLRGAGGELFF. CDR3 coding DNA: TGTGCCAGCCGTCTCAGGGGGGCTGGCGGGGAGCTGTTTTTT.

In DNA, the CDR3 is TGTGCCACCAGTGATAACTCCGGGGGCCGCGAAGCTTTCTTT. Protein: CATSDNSGGREAFF. The chain carries TRBV24-1 and TRBJ1-1; D perhaps matches TRBD1 (6 bases). Germline assignment: CDR1 KGHDR and CDR2 SFDVKD. Trimming cost V 3 bases and J 8 bases, with 15 bases left between them. This CDR3 is 14 amino acids long.

This clonotype has at least ten counts. This chain joins TRBV2 and TRBJ2-2; D is possibly TRBD1 (5 bases). Germline V CDR1 and CDR2: SNHLY, FYNNEI. Between the trimmed V and J ends, which lost 5 bases and 3 bases, there was a span of 10 bases. This CDR3 is built from 14 residues. As DNA, the CDR3 is TGTGCCAGCAGTACCGACAGTTACACCGGGGAGCTGTTTTTT. Protein: CASSTDSYTGELFF.

This clonotype was recorded many times. The chain recombines TRBV28 with TRBJ1-6, with 8 bases matching TRBD1. Looked up from germline, CDR1 is MDHEN and CDR2 is SYDVKM. The CDR3 runs 17 residues. V was pared by 6 bases and J by 4 bases, with 11 bases of the junction left unmatched. For the CDR3, the DNA is TGTGCCAGCAGCCCAGATCAGGGGGCGGTTTATAATTCACCCCTCCACTTT. Amino acid sequence: CASSPDQGAVYNSPLHF.

Regarding this clonotype: This sequence may be a read error, since a much larger clone differs from it by one base. The J gene is TRBJ2-3, the V gene TRBV10-3; the match to TRBD2 covers 12 bases. The germline CDR1 and CDR2 sequences are ENHRY and SYGVKD. Unmatched junction bases numbered 0, after V lost 4 bases and J lost 4 bases. The CDR3 is 14 amino acids. CDR3 DNA sequence: TGTGCCATCAGTGCTAGCGGGGGGGCAGATACGCAGTATTTT. It codes for CAISASGGADTQYF.

The chain carries TRBV19 and TRBJ2-3, with 8 bases fitting TRBD1. The CDR3 totals 16 residues. The J segment lost 2 bases and the V segment lost 1 base, leaving 5 bases of the junction unmatched. The germline V gene has CDR1 LNHDA and CDR2 SQIVND (reference sequence). CDR3 sequence reads: CASSIVGQGATDTQYF. The CDR3 DNA reads as TGTGCCAGTAGTATAGTAGGACAGGGAGCCACAGATACGCAGTATTTT. Drawing the rest from reference TRBV19 and TRBJ2-3, the complete variable domain is DGGITQSPKYLFRKEGQNVTLSCEQNLNHDAMYWYRQDPGQGLRLIYYSQIVNDFQKGDIAEGYSVSREKKESFPLTVTSAQKNPTAFYLCASSIVGQGATDTQYFGPGTRLTVL.

This clonotype showed up many times. The chain has TRBV2 and TRBJ1-1; TRBD1 aligns across 9 bases. V lost 8 bases and J lost 5; bases outside the gene matches: 9. This CDR3 spans 14 amino acids. Germline lookup yields CDR1 SNHLY and CDR2 FYNNEI. The CDR3 DNA reads TGTGCCAGCGACCCACAGGGGGCCGGAACTGAAGCTTTCTTT. It codes for CASDPQGAGTEAFF. Full variable domain (outside the CDR3, taken from reference TRBV2 and TRBJ1-1): EPEVTQTPSHQVTQMGQEVILRCVPISNHLYFYWYRQILGQKVEFLVSFYNNEISEKSEIFDDQFSVERPDGSNFTLKIRSTKLEDSAMYFCASDPQGAGTEAFFGQGTRLTVV.

This clonotype occurred many times. The chain is built from TRBV29-1 and TRBJ1-5, with D tentatively TRBD1 (5 bases). Per germline, CDR1 SQVTM and CDR2 ANQGSEA. The CDR3 length is 17 residues. The V and J ends lost 6 bases and 5 bases respectively, with 26 bases between them. The CDR3 nucleotides are TGCAGCGTCCTGGGGGTCAATGAAGCCAAAGGGGATCAGCCCCAGCATTTT. Translated: CSVLGVNEAKGDQPQHF. Full variable domain (outside the CDR3, taken from reference TRBV29-1 and TRBJ1-5): SAVISQKPSRDICQRGTSLTIQCQVDSQVTMMFWYRQQPGQSLTLIATANQGSEATYESGFVIDKFPISRPNLTFSTLTVSNMSPEDSSIYLCSVLGVNEAKGDQPQHFGDGTRLSIL.

This clonotype has only a few counts. The chain is built from TRBV3-1 and TRBJ2-5; the D gene is possibly TRBD1 (5 bases). V lost 6 bases to trimming and J lost 4 bases, with 12 bases between them. The CDR3 length is 13 residues. Germline lookup yields CDR1 LGHDT and CDR2 YNNKEL (reference sequence). CDR3 nucleotides: TGTGCCAGCAGACATCAGGGTGGAGAGACCCAGTACTTC. Its protein is CASRHQGGETQYF.

The chain uses TRBV28 and TRBJ1-1; possible D gene TRBD1, 6 bases. Germline-derived CDR1 and CDR2 are MDHEN and SYDVKM. The CDR3 has 14 residues. With 2 bases removed from V and 3 bases from J, the gap between germline ends came to 10 bases. This CDR3 reads CASSLGGRDTEAFF. CDR3 bases: TGTGCCAGCAGTTTAGGGGGGCGGGACACTGAAGCTTTCTTT. The full variable domain, completed using reference TRBV28 and TRBJ1-1, is DVKVTQSSRYLVKRTGEKVFLECVQDMDHENMFWYRQDPGLGLRLIYFSYDVKMKEKGDIPEGYSVSREKKERFSLILESASTNQTSMYLCASSLGGRDTEAFFGQGTRLTVV.

This clonotype has just a few counts. The chain couples TRBV6-1 to TRBJ2-7; 8 nucleotides agree with TRBD2. The CDR3 is made up of 16 amino acids. V lost 2 bases and J lost 8; bases outside the gene matches: 14. Germline CDR1 reads MNHNS; CDR2 reads SASEGT. The CDR3 reads CASSEQDGGAAGKQYF. CDR3 nucleotide sequence: TGTGCCAGCAGTGAACAAGACGGGGGGGCAGCAGGGAAGCAGTACTTC.

This clonotype showed up many times. The chain combines TRBV28 with TRBJ2-2; D assignment may be TRBD1 or TRBD2 (5 bases each). From germline, CDR1 is MDHEN and CDR2 SYDVKM. The length of the CDR3 is 13 residues. V was clipped by 8 bases and J by 6 bases, with 13 bases between them. CDR3 sequence: CASRGDLAGELFF. For the CDR3, the DNA is TGTGCCAGCCGAGGGGACCTAGCCGGGGAGCTGTTTTTT.

In its sample, this clonotype was seen many times. This chain connects TRBV6-1 to TRBJ1-1; tentatively, D is TRBD1 (5 bases). Trimming took off 6 bases at V and 1 base at J, with 12 bases between the two ends. CDR1 is MNHNS and CDR2 is SASEGT in the germline V gene. The CDR3 length is 14 residues. Here the CDR3 DNA reads TGTGCCAGCAGATTGACAGACACGAACACTGAAGCTTTCTTT. Translating it yields CASRLTDTNTEAFF.

The sample holds a few counts of this clonotype. The rearrangement links TRBV9 to TRBJ2-5, with D possibly being TRBD1 or TRBD2 (5 bases each). V lost 5 bases to trimming and J lost 5 bases, with 19 bases between them. The CDR3 is 15 residues long. Germline V gene data show CDR1 as SGDLS and CDR2 as YYNGEE. The CDR3 nucleotides are TGTGCCAGCAGTCTAGACCCGGGGCAGCGGGAGACCCAGTACTTC. This gives the protein CASSLDPGQRETQYF.

This clonotype has only a few counts. The CDR3 DNA reads as TGTGCCAGCAGCCATCGGGTGGCCTACGAGCAGTACTTC. Translating it yields CASSHRVAYEQYF. The rearrangement links TRBV6-5 to TRBJ2-7; D is undetermined. CDR3 size: 13 residues. Trimming left V 6 bases short and J 2 bases short, with 11 bases between. Looked up from germline, CDR1 is MNHEY and CDR2 is SVGAGI.

This clonotype was picked up a small number of times. The chain joins TRBV3-1 to TRBJ1-1, with D hard to call. V lost 4 bases to trimming and J lost 5 bases, with 14 bases between them. The CDR3 totals 14 residues. The germline CDR1 and CDR2 sequences are LGHDT and YNNKEL (reference sequence). This chain's CDR3 is CASSLRASGTEAFF. The CDR3 DNA reads as TGTGCCAGCAGCCTCCGGGCCTCGGGGACTGAAGCTTTCTTT.

This chain connects TRBV4-3 to TRBJ1-3; D is uncertain. CDR1 is LGHNA, CDR2 YSLEER, per germline. V shed 0 bases and J shed 5 bases, with 5 bases lying between them. There are 13 residues in the CDR3. The CDR3 protein is CASSQDTRNTIYF. CDR3 nucleotides: TGCGCCAGCAGCCAAGATACAAGAAACACCATATATTTT.

This chain joins TRBV27 and TRBJ2-7, with 9 bases that match TRBD1. V lost 4 bases to trimming and J lost 5 bases; unmatched junction nucleotides: 12. CDR3 length equals 16 residues. CDR1 is MNHEY, CDR2 SMNVEV, per germline (reference sequence). The CDR3 sequence: CASSSIPGQGLNEQYF. The CDR3 DNA follows: TGTGCCAGCAGTTCGATACCGGGACAGGGCCTCAACGAGCAGTACTTC.

In this sample, this clonotype turned up many times. CDR3 nucleotides: TGTGCCAGCAGTGGTCCTACTAGCGGGGGGGTTATGGATGAGCAGTTCTTC. It is translated as CASSGPTSGGVMDEQFF. The chain joins TRBV2 to TRBJ2-1; 13 bases are a match to TRBD2. The germline CDR1 and CDR2 sequences are SNHLY and FYNNEI. The V segment lost 4 bases and the J segment 8 bases; nucleotides outside the gene matches: 11. The CDR3 contains 17 residues.

This clonotype was observed at least ten times. The J gene is TRBJ1-2, the V gene TRBV7-2; weak D call: TRBD1 (6 bases). This CDR3 spans 15 amino acids. Trimming shortened V by 4 bases and J by 6 bases, and 18 bases separated the two germline ends. Germline CDR1 SGHTA, CDR2 FQGNSA. CDR3 loop: CASSSRGGKRDGYTF. Written as DNA, the CDR3 is TGTGCCAGCAGCTCCAGGGGAGGGAAGCGGGATGGCTACACCTTC. The full variable domain, completed using reference TRBV7-2 and TRBJ1-2, is GAGVSQSPSNKVTEKGKDVELRCDPISGHTALYWYRQSLGQGLEFLIYFQGNSAPDKSGLPSDRFSAERTGGSVSTLTIQRTQQEDSAVYLCASSSRGGKRDGYTFGSGTRLTVV.

Ten or more counts support this clonotype. CDR3 nucleotide sequence: TGTGCCAGCAGCTCGGGACAGGGGAGGTACGAGCAGTACTTC. It specifies CASSSGQGRYEQYF. J is TRBJ2-7 and V is TRBV11-2; the match to TRBD1 covers 10 bases. V lost 4 bases to trimming and J lost 4 bases; unmatched junction nucleotides: 4. This CDR3 is 14 amino acids long. In germline, CDR1 is SGHAT, CDR2 FQNNGV.

CDR3 sequence: CASSPPGIVAKNIQYF. CDR3 bases: TGTGCCAGCTCACCACCCGGGATAGTAGCCAAAAACATTCAGTACTTC. V usage is TRBV18 and J usage is TRBJ2-4; TRBD2 is a possible D gene (5 bases). CDR3 size: 16 residues. Deletions cut 0 bases from V and 0 bases from J, with 9 bases between. Germline lookup yields CDR1 KGHSH and CDR2 LQKENI.